This TCR beta chain was sequenced during a study of blood T cells in healthy people across ages. Findings of the study overall: Whereas aged donors had fewer naive CD4+ cells, long-lived donors had more of them and higher diversity. The donors' CMV status was not determined, possibly confounding changes in expanded clonotypes. Estimates drawn from one million T cells were deemed to understate diversity.

The use of a sample-barcoded 5' primer and a J-beta primer mix characterized a second PCR of roughly 6 to 11 cycles. Template switching added a 12-random-nucleotide identifier to every cDNA molecule. TCRdb fed the 5' RACE reads into MiXCR, producing one record per CDR3 protein. The data show around 1,700,000 distinct CDR3 sequences, roughly 27% seen once. V lost 5 bases to trimming and J lost 0 bases; unmatched junction nucleotides: 5. CDR1 is SGHVS and CDR2 is FNYEAQ in the germline V gene. This CDR3 contains 15 residues. Turning to this clonotype: What it binds is not known.

The sequence derives from a woman aged 25 to 45 in good health. Sequencing was performed on blood. The J gene is TRBJ1-1, the V gene TRBV7-6; 8 positions agree with TRBD1. CDR3 nucleotide sequence: TGTGCCAGCAGCCTTGACAGGGGCCTGAACACTGAAGCTTTCTTT. Protein product: CASSLDRGLNTEAFF.